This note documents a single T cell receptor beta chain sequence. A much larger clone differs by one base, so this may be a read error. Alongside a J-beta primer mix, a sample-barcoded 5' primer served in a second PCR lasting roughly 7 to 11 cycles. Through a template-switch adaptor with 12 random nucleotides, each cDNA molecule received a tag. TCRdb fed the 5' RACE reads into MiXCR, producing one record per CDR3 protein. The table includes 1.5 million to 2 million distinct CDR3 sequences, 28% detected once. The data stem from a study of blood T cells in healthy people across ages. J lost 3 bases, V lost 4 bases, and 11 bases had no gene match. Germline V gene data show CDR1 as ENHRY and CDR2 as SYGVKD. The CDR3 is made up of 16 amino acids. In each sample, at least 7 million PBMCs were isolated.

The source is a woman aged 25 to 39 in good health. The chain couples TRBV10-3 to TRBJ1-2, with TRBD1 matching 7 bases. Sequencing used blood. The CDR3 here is CAISALKQGTDYGYTF. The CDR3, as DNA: TGTGCCATCAGTGCCTTGAAACAGGGGACTGACTATGGCTACACCTTC.